Each of the 24 T cell receptor beta chains below was sequenced from the same sample in a study of cytomegalovirus exposure and HLA in healthy donors. 60 Vbeta and 13 Jbeta primers were used in PCR. Measured with immunoSEQ multiplex PCR; TCRdb has only the in-frame clones, and not every one. The profile shows roughly 130,000 clones, about 76% of them singletons. Source material: PBMCs. The origin of the receptors is a man aged 35 to 55 in good health and CMV-seropositive.

This CDR3 reads CASSSEQGAKGYGYTF. The CDR3 nucleotides read TGTGCCAGCAGTTCCGAACAGGGGGCTAAGGGCTATGGCTACACCTTC. The chain links TRBV27 to TRBJ1-2; 9 nucleotides agree with TRBD1. This CDR3 is 16 amino acids long. The germline V gene has CDR1 MNHEY and CDR2 SMNVEV (reference sequence). With 4 bases clipped from V and 4 bases from J, the junction kept 10 bases outside the gene matches.

The chain carries TRBV6-1 and TRBJ2-7, with D uncertain. The V and J ends lost 8 bases and 3 bases respectively, with 8 bases between them. Germline CDR1 and CDR2: MNHNS and SASEGT. The CDR3 loop spans 11 amino acids. The CDR3 nucleotides read TGTGCCAGCTACTCCTACTACGAGCAGTACTTC. This gives the protein CASYSYYEQYF.

The chain combines TRBV5-1 with TRBJ2-7; the match to TRBD1 covers 8 bases. J lost 4 bases, V lost 5 bases, and 5 bases had no gene match. The CDR3 runs to 13 residues. Germline-derived CDR1 and CDR2 are SGHRS and YFSETQ. CDR3 sequence reads: CASSRTGLYEQYF. CDR3 bases: TGCGCCAGCAGTAGGACAGGGCTTTACGAGCAGTACTTC.

The V and J genes are TRBV28 and TRBJ2-5; a weak D match, TRBD2 (6 bases). Germline V gives CDR1 MDHEN, CDR2 SYDVKM. The CDR3 runs to 14 residues. V was trimmed by 5 bases and J by 2 bases, leaving 12 bases between them. The CDR3 here is CASSPSRDQETQYF. In nucleotides, the CDR3 is TGTGCCAGCAGTCCTTCGCGGGATCAAGAGACCCAGTACTTC.

Only a few counts were recorded for this clone. The chain links TRBV29-1 to TRBJ1-2; D not certain. Germline V gives CDR1 SQVTM, CDR2 ANQGSEA. V was shortened by 4 bases and J by 3 bases, with 6 bases between the two germline ends. The CDR3 is made up of 11 amino acids. CDR3 coding DNA: TGCAGCGTTGTAAGAGACTATGGCTACACCTTC. The encoded protein is CSVVRDYGYTF.

The chain links TRBV7-9 to TRBJ1-4; the D is unclear. The V and J ends lost 2 bases and 5 bases respectively, with 6 bases between them. Germline assignment: CDR1 SEHNR and CDR2 FQNEAQ (reference sequence). CDR3 length: 13 amino acids. The CDR3 sequence is CASSLPGNEKLFF. DNA of the CDR3: TGTGCCAGCAGCTTACCCGGGAATGAAAAACTGTTTTTT.

V and J are TRBV18 and TRBJ2-7; TRBD2 aligns across 10 bases. The V segment lost 4 bases and the J segment 3 bases; nucleotides outside the gene matches: 3. The CDR3 loop spans 14 amino acids. The V gene's germline CDR1 is KGHSH and CDR2 LQKENI. CDR3 loop: CASSQIAGGYEQYF. CDR3 nucleotides: TGTGCCAGCTCACAGATAGCGGGGGGCTACGAGCAGTACTTC.

V is TRBV11-2 and J is TRBJ1-2, with D uncertain. V lost 0 bases and J 8 bases, leaving 13 bases between the germline ends. This CDR3 is built from 14 residues. From germline, CDR1 is SGHAT and CDR2 FQNNGV. In DNA, the CDR3 is TGTGCCAGCAGCTTAGAGGAGTCTTCTGGGGGCTACACCTTC. Amino acid sequence: CASSLEESSGGYTF.

The rearrangement joins TRBV5-4 to TRBJ1-4, with D possibly matching TRBD1 (5 bases). Trimming removed 2 bases from V and 3 bases from J, with 11 bases in between. The CDR3 totals 15 residues. Germline CDR1 is SGHNT and CDR2 is YYREEE (reference sequence). The CDR3 nucleotides read TGTGCCAGCAGCTTAGAAGGGGAACCTAATGAAAAACTGTTTTTT. It yields the protein CASSLEGEPNEKLFF.

The chain's CDR3 is CASSVGSQGISTDTQYF. The CDR3 DNA reads as TGTGCCAGCAGCGTAGGGTCTCAGGGAATTAGCACAGATACGCAGTATTTT. V is TRBV9 and J is TRBJ2-3, with a possible D match to TRBD1 (5 bases). V was clipped by 0 bases and J by 0 bases, with 14 bases between them. Germline-derived CDR1 and CDR2 are SGDLS and YYNGEE. The CDR3 runs to 17 residues.

The DNA for the CDR3 is TGTGCCAGCAGCTTCGGAGGGGAAGAAAAACTGTTTTTT. Protein product: CASSFGGEEKLFF. V is TRBV5-4 and J is TRBJ1-4; perhaps TRBD1 as D (5 bases). V dropped 2 bases and J dropped 8 bases, with 10 bases sitting between them. The CDR3 has 13 residues. CDR1 is SGHNT and CDR2 is YYREEE in the germline V gene (reference sequence).

This rearrangement joins TRBV7-2 to TRBJ1-2; D is perhaps TRBD1 (6 bases). The V end lost 5 bases, the J end lost 4 bases, and 14 bases lay between the germline ends. Germline values: CDR1 SGHTA, CDR2 FQGNSA. The CDR3 sequence is 14 residues long. The DNA for the CDR3 is TGTGCCAGCAGCGCCAGGACAGCGTCCTATGGCTACACCTTC. It encodes CASSARTASYGYTF.

The chain couples TRBV2 to TRBJ2-1; 8 bases map to TRBD2. This CDR3 is 15 amino acids long. Germline values: CDR1 SNHLY, CDR2 FYNNEI. V dropped 2 bases and J dropped 1; count of bases not matched to a gene: 1. The CDR3 loop is CASSESGGSYNEQFF. CDR3 coding DNA: TGTGCCAGCAGTGAAAGCGGGGGATCCTACAATGAGCAGTTCTTC.

The chain carries TRBV6-5 and TRBJ2-7, with TRBD1 matching 11 bases. The germline gives CDR1 MNHEY, CDR2 SVGAGI. The CDR3 is 15 amino acids. Unmatched junction bases numbered 5, after V lost 2 bases and J lost 5 bases. The CDR3 loop reads CASSYLDRGHDEQYF. The CDR3 DNA reads TGTGCCAGCAGTTACCTGGACAGGGGGCACGACGAGCAGTACTTC.

The chain combines TRBV6-1 with TRBJ2-3; 10 nucleotides match TRBD2. V lost 5 bases and J lost 0; bases outside the gene matches: 2. This CDR3 has 15 residues. The V gene's germline CDR1 is MNHNS and CDR2 SASEGT. Here the CDR3 reads CASSRLAGSTDTQYF. The CDR3 DNA follows: TGTGCCAGCAGTCGACTAGCGGGTAGCACAGATACGCAGTATTTT.

CDR3 sequence: CASSVDLDSGEKLFF. The DNA for the CDR3 is TGTGCCAGCAGCGTAGACCTCGACAGTGGTGAAAAACTGTTTTTT. The V gene is TRBV9, the J gene TRBJ1-4; D is possibly TRBD1 (5 bases). Germline assignment: CDR1 SGDLS and CDR2 YYNGEE. There are 15 residues in the CDR3. Trimming took off 0 bases at V and 7 bases at J, with 13 bases between the two ends.

The rearrangement joins TRBV29-1 to TRBJ2-7; 7 nucleotides align to TRBD1. Per the germline V gene, CDR1 is SQVTM and CDR2 is ANQGSEA. CDR3 length: 13 residues. Germline trimming cut 3 bases from V and 4 bases from J; bases unmatched to any gene: 6. CDR3 residues: CSVEGPRGYEQYF. CDR3 nucleotide sequence: TGCAGCGTTGAGGGACCCAGGGGGTACGAGCAGTACTTC.

The chain is built from TRBV5-8 and TRBJ2-2; 8 nucleotides align to TRBD1. The CDR3 is made up of 15 amino acids. Germline values: CDR1 SGHTS, CDR2 YDEGEE. J was trimmed by 3 bases and V by 3 bases; bases with no gene match: 4. CDR3 DNA: TGTGCCAGCAGCTCGGGACAGGTGTACACCGGGGAGCTGTTTTTT. This codes for CASSSGQVYTGELFF.

The V gene is TRBV2, the J gene TRBJ2-7; no definite D call. Germline CDR1 is SNHLY and CDR2 is FYNNEI. This CDR3 region has 14 residues. V was shortened by 11 bases and J by 2 bases, with 19 bases between the two germline ends. The CDR3 protein is CAVPPQAITYEQYF. The CDR3 region has the DNA TGTGCCGTTCCCCCGCAGGCGATCACCTACGAGCAGTACTTC.

This sequence joins TRBV9 and TRBJ2-7; weak D call: TRBD1 (6 bases). The V end was cut by 0 bases, the J end by 2 bases, with 9 bases between. The CDR3 has 14 amino acids. The germline gives CDR1 SGDLS, CDR2 YYNGEE. The DNA for the CDR3 is TGTGCCAGCAGCGTAGGGTGGGGGCCCTACGAGCAGTACTTC. Encoded protein: CASSVGWGPYEQYF.

The V gene is TRBV27, the J gene TRBJ2-1; 13 bases are a match to TRBD2. Germline CDR1 and CDR2: MNHEY and SMNVEV (reference sequence). With 5 bases clipped from V and 8 bases from J, the junction kept 9 bases outside the gene matches. The CDR3 runs 16 residues. The CDR3 region has the DNA TGTGCCAGCAGTATCCTACTAGCGGGGGGGCCCCATGAGCAGTTCTTC. Translated, it gives CASSILLAGGPHEQFF.

This sequence joins TRBV2 and TRBJ2-7; 8 nucleotides align to TRBD1. CDR1 is SNHLY and CDR2 is FYNNEI in the germline V gene. Trimming at V came to 1 base and at J to 2 bases, leaving 4 bases not matched to a gene. The CDR3 is made up of 15 amino acids. CDR3 in amino acids: CASSEVKGQAYEQYF. CDR3 coding DNA: TGTGCCAGCAGTGAAGTGAAGGGACAGGCCTACGAGCAGTACTTC.

The V gene is TRBV7-2, the J gene TRBJ1-5; D gene unclear. The CDR3 has 14 amino acids. Germline V CDR1 and CDR2: SGHTA, FQGNSA. V dropped 0 bases and J dropped 2 bases, with 5 bases sitting between them. As DNA, the CDR3 is TGTGCCAGCAGCTTAGCCCGAGGCAATCAGCCCCAGCATTTT. Protein sequence: CASSLARGNQPQHF.

The rearrangement uses TRBV7-6 and TRBJ1-3; D not resolved. This CDR3 comprises 14 residues. Germline values: CDR1 SGHVS, CDR2 FNYEAQ. V lost 5 bases and J lost 3, with 11 bases in between. In nucleotides, the CDR3 is TGTGCCAGCAGCCGCGACTGGCTTGGAAACACCATATATTTT. Its translation: CASSRDWLGNTIYF.